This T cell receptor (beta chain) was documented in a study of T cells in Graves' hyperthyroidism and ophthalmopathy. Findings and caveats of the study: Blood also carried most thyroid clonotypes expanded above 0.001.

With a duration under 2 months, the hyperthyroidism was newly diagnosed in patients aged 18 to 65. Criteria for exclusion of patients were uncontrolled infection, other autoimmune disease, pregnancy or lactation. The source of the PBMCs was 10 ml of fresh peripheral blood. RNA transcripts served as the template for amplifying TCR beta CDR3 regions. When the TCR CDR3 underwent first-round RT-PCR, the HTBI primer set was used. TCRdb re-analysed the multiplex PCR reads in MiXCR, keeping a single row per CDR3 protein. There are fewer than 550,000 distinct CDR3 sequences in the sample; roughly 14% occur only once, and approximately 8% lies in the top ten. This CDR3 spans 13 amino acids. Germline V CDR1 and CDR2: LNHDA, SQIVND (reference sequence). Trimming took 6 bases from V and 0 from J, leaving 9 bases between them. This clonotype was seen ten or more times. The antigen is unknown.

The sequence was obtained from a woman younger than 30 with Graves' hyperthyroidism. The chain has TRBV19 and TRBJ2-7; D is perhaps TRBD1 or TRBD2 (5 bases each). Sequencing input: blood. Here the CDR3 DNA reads TGTGCCAGTAGGCCAGGGACCTCCTACGAGCAGTACTTC. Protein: CASRPGTSYEQYF.